A single sample gave rise to the 2 T cell receptor beta chains below, sequenced in a study of blood T cell repertoires in COVID-19. Generated by immunoSEQ multiplex PCR, the TCRdb table keeps only in-frame clones and is missing some. The data show fewer than 500,000 clones, 70% to 90% seen once. Sequencing was performed on PBMCs or T cells enriched from blood (not recorded which). These receptors were obtained from a man aged 30-40 years who had recovered from COVID-19.

A few counts support this clone. This chain uses TRBV3-1 (or the pseudogene TRBV3-2) with TRBJ2-1; 9 bases map to TRBD2. The CDR3 loop spans 12 amino acids. Germline V gives CDR1 LGHDT, CDR2 YNNKEL (reference sequence). The V segment lost 1 base and the J segment 15 bases; nucleotides outside the gene matches: 4. The DNA for the CDR3 is TGTGCCAGCAGCCAAGGTGGGACTAGCACGTTCTTC. Translated: CASSQGGTSTFF.

This chain's CDR3 is CATYGPHPNTEAFF. The CDR3 DNA sequence: TGTGCCACTTATGGCCCACACCCGAACACTGAAGCTTTCTTT. This sequence joins TRBV6-5 and TRBJ1-1; D gene uncertain. Germline V gene data show CDR1 as MNHEY and CDR2 as SVGAGI. This CDR3 is built from 14 residues. V was clipped by 10 bases and J by 1 base, with 16 bases between them.